This record concerns one T cell receptor (beta chain) sequence. Method: immunoSEQ multiplex PCR; TCRdb's copy keeps in-frame clones and lacks some. The data show roughly 670,000 clones, with around 90% seen just once and 0.2% to 0.3% held by the top ten. V lost 1 base to trimming and J lost 1 base, with 20 bases between them. The CDR3 has 19 amino acids. The germline CDR1 and CDR2 sequences are LGHNA and YNFKEQ. These data come from a study of blood T cell repertoires in COVID-19. This sequence originates from a woman younger than 35 with acute or convalescent COVID-19. The rearrangement uses TRBV4-2 and TRBJ1-3; D ambiguous. The sample taken for sequencing was peripheral blood. The CDR3 DNA is TGTGCCAGCAGCCAAGTACTGATTGGTGGCGGAACGTCTGGAAACACCATATATTTT. This sequence encodes CASSQVLIGGGTSGNTIYF.